These 29 T cell receptor beta chains came from one sample sequenced in a study of regulatory T cells in long-lasting Graves disease. Sample time point: newly diagnosed GD, antithyroid drugs for less than 3 months. After RNA was extracted from PBMCs, the TCR library was made from it. The authors built TCR beta libraries using iRepertoire HTBI primers and Arm-PCR of CDR3 regions. TCRdb re-analysed the multiplex PCR reads in MiXCR, keeping a single row per CDR3 protein. Of more than 400,000 distinct CDR3 sequences listed, roughly 16% are singletons. The sample was also reused in another study, on T cells in Graves' hyperthyroidism and ophthalmopathy.

The sequenced sample was peripheral blood mononuclear cells (PBMCs), obtained at new diagnosis, from a patient treated with antithyroid drugs. The origin of the receptors is a man between 35 and 55 years old with Graves disease.

The rearrangement links TRBV7-9 to TRBJ1-1; D is possibly TRBD1 (5 bases). This CDR3 comprises 12 residues. Germline values: CDR1 SEHNR, CDR2 FQNEAQ (reference sequence). V was cut by 5 bases and J by 7 bases, with 11 bases left in between. The CDR3 DNA reads as TGTGCCAGCAGCAGGGGAGACGATGAAGCTTTCTTT. The encoded protein is CASSRGDDEAFF.

This chain joins TRBV29-1 and TRBJ1-2, with D unclear. The V gene lost 4 bases and the J gene lost 1 base, with 7 bases spanning the gap. Germline CDR1 SQVTM, CDR2 ANQGSEA. The CDR3 sequence is 12 residues long. CDR3 sequence: CSVVTVNYGYTF. In nucleotides, the CDR3 is TGCAGCGTTGTAACAGTTAACTATGGCTACACCTTC.

The chain couples TRBV6-1 to TRBJ2-3, with TRBD2 matching over 9 bases. In germline, CDR1 is MNHNS, CDR2 SASEGT. The CDR3 spans 14 residues. V lost 4 bases to trimming and J lost 6 bases; unmatched junction nucleotides: 5. In nucleotides, the CDR3 is TGTGCCAGCAGTGGGAAGACTAGCGGCGATACGCAGTATTTT. Protein sequence: CASSGKTSGDTQYF.

This clonotype was detected ten times or more. V is TRBV24-1 and J is TRBJ2-3, with D perhaps matching TRBD2 (6 bases). This CDR3 region has 16 residues. Trimming pared 5 bases from V and 0 bases from J, leaving 14 bases between. Germline CDR1 is KGHDR and CDR2 is SFDVKD. CDR3 protein: CATSGGTQPSTDTQYF. CDR3 in DNA: TGTGCCACCAGTGGGGGGACTCAACCTAGCACAGATACGCAGTATTTT.

This clonotype was counted only a few times. The genes are TRBV3-1 and TRBJ2-2; unclear D gene. With 5 bases removed from V and 1 base from J, the gap between germline ends came to 8 bases. This CDR3 comprises 14 residues. Per germline, CDR1 LGHDT and CDR2 YNNKEL (reference sequence). In nucleotides, the CDR3 is TGTGCCAGCAGCGCTGGTAAGAACACCGGGGAGCTGTTTTTT. The encoded protein is CASSAGKNTGELFF.

This chain links TRBV7-9 with TRBJ2-1, with 9 bases lining up with TRBD2. Germline V gives CDR1 SEHNR, CDR2 FQNEAQ (reference sequence). The CDR3 is 17 residues long. J gave up 4 bases and V 5 bases, and 12 bases lay outside the gene matches. The CDR3 DNA reads TGTGCCAGCAGCCCGATTTGGACTAGCGCCGATTACAATGAGCAGTTCTTC. The encoded protein is CASSPIWTSADYNEQFF. The whole variable domain, filled in from reference TRBV7-9 and TRBJ2-1, reads DTGVSQNPRHKITKRGQNVTFRCDPISEHNRLYWYRQTLGQGPEFLTYFQNEAQLEKSRLLSDRFSAERPKGSFSTLEIQRTEQGDSAMYLCASSPIWTSADYNEQFFGPGTRLTVL.

This clonotype was seen many times. The J gene is TRBJ2-1, the V gene TRBV5-1; 10 bases align to TRBD1. The ends lost 4 bases at V and 7 bases at J; junction bases unmatched: 14. The CDR3 loop spans 17 amino acids. Germline-derived CDR1 and CDR2 are SGHRS and YFSETQ. CDR3 protein: CASSIQTGGAQRNEQFF. The CDR3 coding sequence is TGCGCCAGCAGCATCCAGACAGGGGGCGCGCAAAGGAATGAGCAGTTCTTC. Supplemented by reference TRBV5-1 and TRBJ2-1, the full variable domain reads KAGVTQTPRYLIKTRGQQVTLSCSPISGHRSVSWYQQTPGQGLQFLFEYFSETQRNKGNFPGRFSGRQFSNSRSEMNVSTLELGDSALYLCASSIQTGGAQRNEQFFGPGTRLTVL.

This clonotype turned up a few times. The CDR3 DNA reads TGTGCCAGCAGTGCGGGCGGGGGCAGCTCTGGGGCCAACGTCCTGACTTTC. Translation gives CASSAGGGSSGANVLTF. V gene TRBV6-1 combines with J gene TRBJ2-6, with D possibly being TRBD2 (7 bases). V was cut by 4 bases and J by 0 bases, with 13 bases left in between. In germline, CDR1 is MNHNS, CDR2 SASEGT. This CDR3 spans 17 amino acids.

There are many counts of this clonotype. This chain connects TRBV28 to TRBJ2-5; D could derive from TRBD1 or TRBD2 (6 bases each). The CDR3 is 14 residues long. Germline CDR1 is MDHEN and CDR2 is SYDVKM. The V gene lost 5 bases and the J gene lost 4 bases, with 14 bases spanning the gap. CDR3 nucleotide sequence: TGTGCCAGCAGTCTCACAGGGAGGCTAGAGACCCAGTACTTC. Translated, it gives CASSLTGRLETQYF.

This clonotype appeared many times. The chain links TRBV5-1 to TRBJ2-1; 8 bases line up with TRBD2. CDR3 length: 16 amino acids. With V trimmed by 0 bases and J by 4 bases, 6 bases remained unmatched. Germline V CDR1 and CDR2: SGHRS, YFSETQ. This CDR3 reads CASSLGISGKYNEQFF. For the CDR3, the DNA is TGCGCCAGCAGCTTGGGGATTAGCGGGAAGTACAATGAGCAGTTCTTC.

This clonotype was counted many times. Here the CDR3 reads CASRPGGTGELFF. The CDR3 DNA follows: TGTGCCAGCAGGCCAGGGGGCACCGGGGAGCTGTTTTTT. J is TRBJ2-2 and V is TRBV6-1, with 7 bases that match TRBD1. CDR3 length: 13 residues. The germline V gene encodes CDR1 MNHNS and CDR2 SASEGT. The ends lost 6 bases at V and 4 bases at J; junction bases unmatched: 2.

This clonotype has ten or more counts. The V gene is TRBV28, the J gene TRBJ1-6; tentative D call: TRBD1 (5 bases). V was pared by 6 bases and J by 8 bases, with 17 bases between. Germline-derived CDR1 and CDR2 are MDHEN and SYDVKM. The CDR3 has 15 amino acids. CDR3 residues: CASRTLQGGHSPLHF. The CDR3 bases are TGTGCCAGCAGGACCCTGCAGGGAGGTCATTCACCCCTCCACTTT.

This clonotype showed up many times. The rearrangement joins TRBV12-3 or TRBV12-4 to TRBJ1-6, with TRBD1 matching 9 bases. The CDR3 consists of 16 residues. Unmatched junction bases numbered 10, after V lost 6 bases and J lost 7 bases. The CDR3 loop reads CASSTLPGQGNSPLHF. Here the CDR3 DNA reads TGTGCCAGCAGCACACTCCCCGGACAGGGGAATTCACCCCTCCACTTT.

This clonotype was detected many times. This chain uses TRBV7-8 with TRBJ1-2; TRBD1 aligns across 7 bases. Germline CDR1 is SGHVS and CDR2 is FQNEAQ. The CDR3 has 16 amino acids. The junction had 9 bases not matched to a gene; V was cut back by 1 base and J by 4 bases. CDR3 protein: CASSLDSTGSPYGYTF. The DNA of the CDR3 is TGTGCCAGCAGCTTAGACTCGACAGGGTCCCCCTATGGCTACACCTTC.

This clonotype was seen ten or more times. V and J are TRBV18 and TRBJ2-5, with D tentatively TRBD1 (6 bases). Per germline, CDR1 KGHSH and CDR2 LQKENI. This CDR3 is built from 16 residues. Trimming removed 2 bases at V and 5 bases at J, with 18 bases between. As DNA, the CDR3 is TGTGCCAGCTCACCAGTGCAGCGACCTAGGGGGGAGACCCAGTACTTC. It encodes CASSPVQRPRGETQYF.

The chain carries TRBV7-9 and TRBJ2-4, with D tentatively TRBD2 (5 bases). The CDR3 has 13 amino acids. V shed 5 bases and J shed 7 bases, with 12 bases lying between them. From germline, CDR1 is SEHNR and CDR2 FQNEAQ (reference sequence). The CDR3 sequence is CASSDRGGNIQYF. The CDR3 bases are TGTGCCAGCAGCGACCGAGGCGGGAACATTCAGTACTTC.

This clonotype was picked up many times. CDR3 nucleotide sequence: TGCGCCAGCAGCTTGGAGGGCGGGAGTGATACGCAGTATTTT. Translating it yields CASSLEGGSDTQYF. The rearrangement joins TRBV5-1 to TRBJ2-3, with 7 bases lining up with TRBD2. CDR3 length: 14 amino acids. Germline loops: CDR1 SGHRS, CDR2 YFSETQ. The J segment lost 6 bases and the V segment lost 0 bases, leaving 4 bases of the junction unmatched.

V gene TRBV30 combines with J gene TRBJ1-4; D is undetermined. This CDR3 is built from 14 residues. V was shortened by 0 bases and J by 4 bases, with 9 bases between the two germline ends. Per the germline V gene, CDR1 is GTSNPN and CDR2 is SVGIG (reference sequence). CDR3 protein: CAWSVRALNEKLFF. The DNA of the CDR3 is TGTGCCTGGAGTGTAAGAGCTCTTAATGAAAAACTGTTTTTT.

This clonotype has a count of ten or more. In nucleotides, the CDR3 is TGTGCCAGCAGCCACCGAAGCGGGAGGGACACAGATACGCAGTATTTT. Its protein is CASSHRSGRDTDTQYF. The rearrangement joins TRBV12-3 or TRBV12-4 to TRBJ2-3, with TRBD2 matching over 10 bases. V shed 6 bases, J shed 2 bases, and the junction held 8 bases outside the gene matches. The CDR3 is made up of 16 amino acids.

This clonotype appeared many times. The rearrangement uses TRBV18 and TRBJ2-7; D is uncertain. Germline CDR1 KGHSH, CDR2 LQKENI. CDR3 length: 15 amino acids. With 3 bases removed from V and 0 bases from J, the gap between germline ends came to 12 bases. CDR3 region: CASSPGHGGSYEQYF. CDR3 DNA sequence: TGTGCCAGCTCACCCGGCCACGGTGGCTCCTACGAGCAGTACTTC.

The rearrangement joins TRBV11-2 to TRBJ2-5; possible D gene TRBD1, 6 bases. V dropped 5 bases and J dropped 3 bases, with 10 bases sitting between them. CDR1 and CDR2 from the germline V gene are SGHAT and FQNNGV. The CDR3 totals 13 residues. CDR3 sequence: CASSRPGEETQYF. The CDR3 coding sequence is TGTGCCAGCAGCCGACCAGGGGAAGAGACCCAGTACTTC.

Note on this clonotype: The junction departs from the called germline gene at one end, perhaps through a read error. The chain is built from TRBV27 and TRBJ2-5; D not certain. The germline gives CDR1 MNHEY, CDR2 SMNVEV (reference sequence). This CDR3 comprises 15 residues. The CDR3 loop reads CASSQVGLTQESQYF. Here the CDR3 DNA reads TGTGCCAGCAGCCAAGTTGGCCTTACACAAGAGAGCCAGTACTTC.

A single count supports this clonotype. This rearrangement joins TRBV4-1 to TRBJ2-7; 9 positions match TRBD2. The CDR3 sequence is 16 residues long. The ends lost 0 bases at V and 3 bases at J; junction bases unmatched: 6. CDR1 MGHRA and CDR2 YSYEKL come from the germline V gene. The CDR3 DNA is TGCGCCAGCAGCCAAGAAAGGCTAGCGGGAATCTACGAGCAGTACTTC. Protein sequence: CASSQERLAGIYEQYF.

This clonotype was seen only a few times. The rearrangement uses TRBV29-1 and TRBJ2-5; 10 bases map to TRBD1. J gave up 5 bases and V 7 bases, and 7 bases lay outside the gene matches. The V gene's germline CDR1 is SQVTM and CDR2 ANQGSEA. The CDR3 extends over 13 amino acids. The DNA for the CDR3 is TGCAGCGCCATGACAGGGGGCGCGGAGACCCAGTACTTC. It encodes CSAMTGGAETQYF.

This clonotype appeared a few times. The chain couples TRBV4-1 to TRBJ2-1; no clear D gene. Per germline, CDR1 MGHRA and CDR2 YSYEKL. The CDR3 extends over 13 amino acids. The germline V and J ends were trimmed by 6 bases and 2 bases, with 8 bases remaining between them. The CDR3 DNA reads TGCGCCAGCAGTTTTAGCCCCTACAATGAGCAGTTCTTC. Encoded protein: CASSFSPYNEQFF.

This clonotype showed up many times. The V gene is TRBV12-3 or TRBV12-4, the J gene TRBJ2-5; D unresolved. The CDR3 is made up of 13 amino acids. The ends were cut back, 7 bases at V and 6 bases at J, with 15 bases in the middle. The CDR3 reads CASNPPSSKTQYF. Here the CDR3 DNA reads TGTGCCAGCAACCCCCCCTCATCCAAGACCCAGTACTTC.

The V and J genes are TRBV5-6 and TRBJ1-2; possible D gene TRBD1, 5 bases. Trimming removed 0 bases from V and 2 bases from J, with 14 bases in between. Per germline, CDR1 SGHDT and CDR2 YYEEEE. This CDR3 is built from 16 residues. The CDR3, as DNA: TGTGCCAGCAGCTTGGCCGCGGGGGTTCTGAACTATGGCTACACCTTC. Protein product: CASSLAAGVLNYGYTF.

In the case of this clonotype: A much more abundant neighbour one base away suggests this may be a read error. This sequence joins TRBV6-2 or TRBV6-3 and TRBJ1-2; D possibly corresponds to TRBD1 (5 bases). This CDR3 is built from 12 residues. CDR1 is MNHEY, CDR2 SVGEGT, per germline. The DNA of the CDR3 is TGTGCCGGCAGTTACGGGGGTTATGGCTACACCTTC. This codes for CAGSYGGYGYTF.

This clonotype was picked up many times. The rearrangement links TRBV20-1 to TRBJ2-7; TRBD1 agrees at 7 bases. V shed 3 bases, J shed 3 bases, and the junction held 2 bases outside the gene matches. Germline V gene sequence: CDR1 DFQATT, CDR2 SNEGSKA (reference sequence). The CDR3 runs to 12 residues. The CDR3 DNA reads TGCAGTGCTAGGGGACAGTTCTACGAGCAGTACTTC. Its protein is CSARGQFYEQYF.